This entry is about one T cell receptor (beta chain). TCRdb reanalysed the 5' RACE reads using MiXCR and keeps one entry per CDR3 protein. The sample lists around 380,000 distinct CDR3 sequences, roughly 28% seen once, with more than 5.5% in the top ten. CDR3 size: 14 residues. With 5 bases clipped from V and 4 bases from J, the junction kept 5 bases outside the gene matches. The germline gives CDR1 MNHEY, CDR2 SMNVEV (reference sequence). These data originate in a study of identical twins' blood T cells. Sequenced: PBMCs. The source is a woman aged 18-49 years in good health. The chain links TRBV27 to TRBJ1-5; 7 bases map to TRBD1. Here the CDR3 DNA reads TGTGCCAGCAGTGTGACAGGGTATAATCAGCCCCAGCATTTT. Translation gives CASSVTGYNQPQHF.